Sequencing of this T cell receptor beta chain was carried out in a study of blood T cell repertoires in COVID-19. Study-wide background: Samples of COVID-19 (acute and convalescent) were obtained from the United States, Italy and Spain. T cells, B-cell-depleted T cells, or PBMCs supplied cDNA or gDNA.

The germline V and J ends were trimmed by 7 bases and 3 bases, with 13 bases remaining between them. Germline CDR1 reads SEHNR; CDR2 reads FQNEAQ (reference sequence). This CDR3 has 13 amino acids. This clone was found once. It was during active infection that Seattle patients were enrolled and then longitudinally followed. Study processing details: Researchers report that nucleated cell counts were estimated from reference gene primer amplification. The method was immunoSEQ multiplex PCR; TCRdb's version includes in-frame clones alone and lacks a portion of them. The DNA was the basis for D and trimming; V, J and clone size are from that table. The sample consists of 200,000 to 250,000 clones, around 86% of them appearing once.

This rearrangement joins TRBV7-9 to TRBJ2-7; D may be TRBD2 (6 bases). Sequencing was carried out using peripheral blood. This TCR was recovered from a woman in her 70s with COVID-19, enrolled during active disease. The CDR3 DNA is TGTGCCAGCACCCCGGAGGGGTACTACGAGCAGTACTTC. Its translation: CASTPEGYYEQYF.